This passage covers 2 T cell receptor beta chains from one sample sequenced in a study of Ad26.COV2.S vaccination and SARS-CoV-2 variants. Specified treatment: over 15 received Ad26.COV2.S at low or high dose, single or two shots; five or six received placebo; per-sample allocation not given. At day 63 after the first vaccine or placebo injection, samples were drawn. Only in-frame clones appear in the TCRdb table, and some are missing; sequencing was by immunoSEQ multiplex PCR. The sample has approximately 300,000 clones, just over 85% seen once. Source: peripheral blood, taken in a trial of Ad26.COV2.S vaccine versus placebo. The receptor source for this set is a person aged 18-65 years who received the Ad26.COV2.S COVID-19 vaccine or a placebo.

The chain carries TRBV20-1 and TRBJ1-1; D is unresolved. Germline-derived CDR1 and CDR2 are DFQATT and SNEGSKA (reference sequence). The CDR3 runs to 12 residues. Trimming shortened V by 3 bases and J by 10 bases, and 15 bases separated the two germline ends. The chain's CDR3 is CSASGGSSGAFF. The CDR3 region has the DNA TGCAGTGCTAGTGGCGGGTCGTCTGGAGCTTTCTTT.

The chain combines TRBV4-1 with TRBJ1-5; 9 bases agree with TRBD1. The germline V gene encodes CDR1 MGHRA and CDR2 YSYEKL. There are 17 residues in the CDR3. Germline trimming cut 0 bases from V and 1 base from J; bases unmatched to any gene: 4. The CDR3 is CASSQELQGASNQPQHF. The CDR3 coding sequence is TGCGCCAGCAGCCAAGAACTACAGGGGGCGAGCAATCAGCCCCAGCATTTT.